The 32 T cell receptor beta chains below all came from one sample that was sequenced in a study of technical replicates of blood from a few donors. Using immunoSEQ multiplex PCR, the repertoire was profiled, and TCRdb retains in-frame clones only, with some absent. This sample has 85,000 to 100,000 clones, with about nine tenths found just once. Material for sequencing was T cells isolated from PBMCs. The receptors come from a human donor in good health.

The chain uses TRBV19 and TRBJ2-7, with TRBD2 matching over 8 bases. The length of the CDR3 is 14 residues. V dropped 4 bases and J dropped 3; count of bases not matched to a gene: 5. CDR1 and CDR2 (germline): LNHDA, SQIVND (reference sequence). CDR3 residues: CASSTYGTSYEQYF. For the CDR3, the DNA is TGTGCCAGTAGTACCTACGGGACTAGCTACGAGCAGTACTTC.

The V call is TRBV5-8, the J call TRBJ1-1; TRBD1 matches 7 bases. The V segment lost 4 bases and the J segment 5 bases; nucleotides outside the gene matches: 11. This CDR3 region has 15 residues. Germline V gene sequence: CDR1 SGHTS, CDR2 YDEGEE. CDR3: CASSHPETGRTEAFF. The CDR3 nucleotides are TGTGCCAGCAGCCACCCGGAGACAGGGAGGACTGAAGCTTTCTTT. The full variable domain, rest sourced from reference TRBV5-8 and TRBJ1-1, is EAGVTQSPTHLIKTRGQQATLRCSPISGHTSVYWYQQALGLGLQFLLWYDEGEERNRGNFPPRFSGRQFPNYSSELNVNALELEDSALYLCASSHPETGRTEAFFGQGTRLTVV.

This chain uses TRBV6-4 with TRBJ2-2, with 10 bases fitting TRBD1. The CDR3 is 15 amino acids. With 3 bases clipped from V and 4 bases from J, the junction kept 2 bases outside the gene matches. Germline V gives CDR1 MRHNA, CDR2 SNTAGT. The CDR3 DNA reads as TGTGCCAGCAGTGAGACAGGGGGCGGCACCGGGGAGCTGTTTTTT. Translated: CASSETGGGTGELFF.

This chain connects TRBV7-9 to TRBJ1-5; D might be TRBD1 (6 bases). This CDR3 spans 13 amino acids. V lost 7 bases, J lost 0 bases, and 7 bases lay in between. Germline V CDR1 and CDR2: SEHNR, FQNEAQ (reference sequence). CDR3 sequence (DNA): TGTGCCAGCACACAGGGTAGCAATCAGCCCCAGCATTTT. The encoded protein is CASTQGSNQPQHF. Full variable domain (outside the CDR3, taken from reference TRBV7-9 and TRBJ1-5): DTGVSQNPRHKITKRGQNVTFRCDPISEHNRLYWYRQTLGQGPEFLTYFQNEAQLEKSRLLSDRFSAERPKGSFSTLEIQRTEQGDSAMYLCASTQGSNQPQHFGDGTRLSIL.

This clone occurred once. This chain links TRBV18 with TRBJ1-6; TRBD1 agrees at 8 bases. Per germline, CDR1 KGHSH and CDR2 LQKENI. This CDR3 contains 16 residues. The V gene end was trimmed by 3 bases and the J gene end by 12 bases; junction bases not matched to a gene: 13. CDR3 bases: TGTGCCAGCTCACCCGGCCAGGGACAGGTCCTCCGACCCCTCCACTTT. Its protein product is CASSPGQGQVLRPLHF. Full variable domain (remainder filled in from reference TRBV18 and TRBJ1-6): NAGVMQNPRHLVRRRGQEARLRCSPMKGHSHVYWYRQLPEEGLKFMVYLQKENIIDESGMPKERFSAEFPKEGPSILRIQQVVRGDSAAYFCASSPGQGQVLRPLHFGNGTRLTVT.

Concerning this clone itself: Relative to the germline gene, one junction end is altered; a read error may explain this. This chain joins TRBV5-1 and TRBJ2-7, with TRBD2 identical over 10 bases. CDR3 length: 12 amino acids. From germline, CDR1 is SGHRS and CDR2 YFSETQ. CDR3 bases: TGCGCCAGCAGCCTGTTTTGGGGACTAGCGTCTTGG. Encoded protein: CASSLFWGLASW.

This chain connects TRBV15 to TRBJ2-1, with 7 bases aligning to TRBD1. This CDR3 is 13 amino acids long. With V trimmed by 7 bases and J by 6 bases, 6 bases remained unmatched. CDR1 and CDR2 (germline): LNHNV, YYDKDF (reference sequence). CDR3 loop: CATMRAGGNEQFF. Here the CDR3 DNA reads TGTGCCACCATGAGGGCAGGGGGCAATGAGCAGTTCTTC. Combining the CDR3 with reference TRBV15 and TRBJ2-1 gives the whole variable domain DAMVIQNPRYQVTQFGKPVTLSCSQTLNHNVMYWYQQKSSQAPKLLFHYYDKDFNNEADTPDNFQSRRPNTSFCFLDIRSPGLGDTAMYLCATMRAGGNEQFFGPGTRLTVL.

The chain joins TRBV5-6 to TRBJ2-1; possibly TRBD2 for D (6 bases). CDR3 length: 16 amino acids. V shed 2 bases and J shed 0 bases, with 12 bases lying between them. Germline V lookup: CDR1 SGHDT, CDR2 YYEEEE. The CDR3 DNA is TGTGCCAGCAGCTTATATAGCGGTAGCTCCTACAATGAGCAGTTCTTC. This encodes CASSLYSGSSYNEQFF.

The rearrangement links TRBV6-1 to TRBJ2-3, with D possibly TRBD2 on 5 matching bases. The CDR3 covers 19 residues. CDR1 and CDR2 (germline): MNHNS, SASEGT. Trimming pared 4 bases from V and 3 bases from J, leaving 26 bases between. The CDR3 DNA reads as TGTGCCAGCAGTGCCTATCGGGCCCCGCAGTTAGAGGGAACAGATACGCAGTATTTT. Translated: CASSAYRAPQLEGTDTQYF.

The CDR3: CATAPGRGNTEAFF. The DNA for the CDR3 is TGTGCCACCGCCCCAGGGAGGGGGAACACTGAAGCTTTCTTT. The chain combines TRBV6-5 with TRBJ1-1, with D possibly TRBD1 on 5 matching bases. The V gene lost 10 bases and the J gene lost 1 base, with 16 bases spanning the gap. CDR3 length equals 14 residues. Germline CDR1 and CDR2: MNHEY and SVGAGI.

This clone was seen a single time. The chain recombines TRBV18 with TRBJ2-3, with D possibly being TRBD1 (6 bases). Per germline, CDR1 KGHSH and CDR2 LQKENI. The V end was cut by 1 base, the J end by 5 bases, with 10 bases between. The CDR3 totals 14 residues. CDR3 amino acids: CASSPRDTKDTQYF. CDR3 sequence (DNA): TGTGCCAGCTCACCACGGGACACCAAAGATACGCAGTATTTT. The complete variable domain, with remaining parts taken from reference TRBV18 and TRBJ2-3, reads NAGVMQNPRHLVRRRGQEARLRCSPMKGHSHVYWYRQLPEEGLKFMVYLQKENIIDESGMPKERFSAEFPKEGPSILRIQQVVRGDSAAYFCASSPRDTKDTQYFGPGTRLTVL.

The chain links TRBV15 to TRBJ2-7; 7 nucleotides agree with TRBD1. Per the germline V gene, CDR1 is LNHNV and CDR2 is YYDKDF (reference sequence). The CDR3 covers 16 residues. With 2 bases clipped from V and 0 bases from J, the junction kept 7 bases outside the gene matches. CDR3 sequence reads: CATSRTGDRSSYEQYF. DNA of the CDR3: TGTGCCACCAGCAGAACAGGGGATCGAAGCTCCTACGAGCAGTACTTC.

This chain uses TRBV27 with TRBJ2-5, with 7 bases identical to TRBD2. This CDR3 spans 15 amino acids. From germline, CDR1 is MNHEY and CDR2 SMNVEV (reference sequence). The V gene end was trimmed by 5 bases and the J gene end by 1 base; junction bases not matched to a gene: 7. The chain's CDR3 is CASSDQLAPQETQYF. DNA of the CDR3: TGTGCCAGCAGTGACCAACTAGCGCCCCAAGAGACCCAGTACTTC.

CDR3 residues: CASSQSDRSDHEQFF. The DNA of the CDR3 is TGTGCCAGCAGCCAGTCGGACAGGAGTGACCATGAGCAGTTCTTC. This chain links TRBV7-3 with TRBJ2-1; 7 bases align to TRBD1. Trimming cost V 5 bases and J 8 bases; bases outside gene matches: 12. CDR3 length: 15 residues. Germline V gives CDR1 SGHTA, CDR2 FQGTGA.

The V and J genes are TRBV7-6 and TRBJ1-1, with TRBD1 matching 8 bases. The germline CDR1 and CDR2 sequences are SGHVS and FNYEAQ. CDR3 length equals 17 residues. The V segment lost 1 base and the J segment 3 bases; nucleotides outside the gene matches: 10. DNA of the CDR3: TGTGCCAGCAGCTTAGTTGCGACAGGGGAATCGGACACTGAAGCTTTCTTT. Amino acid sequence: CASSLVATGESDTEAFF.

V is TRBV29-1 and J is TRBJ1-1; TRBD1 matches at 9 bases. There are 19 residues in the CDR3. V lost 6 bases to trimming and J lost 1 base; unmatched junction nucleotides: 21. The germline gives CDR1 SQVTM, CDR2 ANQGSEA. The CDR3 nucleotides are TGCAGCGTGGAGGGAGGTGACAGGGGGTCCGCGTTGTCGAACACTGAAGCTTTCTTT. Protein product: CSVEGGDRGSALSNTEAFF.

This rearrangement joins TRBV4-2 to TRBJ1-5; no reliable D call. The CDR3 spans 15 residues. The V gene lost 3 bases and the J gene lost 0 bases, with 9 bases spanning the gap. Germline CDR1 and CDR2: LGHNA and YNFKEQ. The CDR3 bases are TGTGCCAGCAGCCAGGAGACTCGTAGCAATCAGCCCCAGCATTTT. This gives the protein CASSQETRSNQPQHF.

The chain uses TRBV10-3 and TRBJ1-4, with 8 nucleotides matching TRBD1. CDR1 and CDR2 (germline): ENHRY, SYGVKD. The ends lost 10 bases at V and 3 bases at J; junction bases unmatched: 7. The CDR3 spans 14 residues. CDR3 sequence reads: CASRGRESNEKLFF. In DNA form, the CDR3 reads TGTGCCAGCAGGGGGCGAGAGTCTAATGAAAAACTGTTTTTT.

The chain couples TRBV5-1 to TRBJ2-1, with a weak D call TRBD1 (7 bases). V lost 0 bases and J lost 9, with 16 bases in between. Germline V gene sequence: CDR1 SGHRS, CDR2 YFSETQ. This CDR3 has 15 residues. This CDR3 reads CASSLEPSQGGEQFF. The DNA of the CDR3 is TGCGCCAGCAGCTTGGAGCCCTCCCAGGGGGGTGAGCAGTTCTTC.

The chain couples TRBV6-1 to TRBJ2-5, with D perhaps matching TRBD2 (5 bases). V dropped 6 bases and J dropped 5 bases, with 10 bases sitting between them. CDR3 length: 12 residues. Per germline, CDR1 MNHNS and CDR2 SASEGT. The CDR3: CASRRTGETQYF. The DNA for the CDR3 is TGTGCCAGCAGGAGGACTGGGGAGACCCAGTACTTC.

The chain joins TRBV30 to TRBJ1-5, with D maybe TRBD1 (5 bases). Trimming removed 2 bases at V and 8 bases at J, with 13 bases between. The V gene's germline CDR1 is GTSNPN and CDR2 SVGIG (reference sequence). This CDR3 is built from 13 residues. The CDR3 DNA is TGTGCCTGGAGTCTGGGGGAGGGGAAGCCCCAGCATTTT. The encoded protein is CAWSLGEGKPQHF.

The chain employs TRBV4-1 and TRBJ2-7, with D tentatively TRBD2 (7 bases). Germline lookup yields CDR1 MGHRA and CDR2 YSYEKL. The germline V and J ends were trimmed by 4 bases and 2 bases, with 15 bases remaining between them. The CDR3 loop spans 15 amino acids. CDR3 protein: CASSPTAGATYEQYF. For the CDR3, the DNA is TGCGCCAGCAGCCCCACGGCGGGGGCCACCTACGAGCAGTACTTC.

The chain has TRBV6-1 and TRBJ1-2; D is possibly TRBD1 (6 bases). CDR3 length: 13 amino acids. Trimming shortened V by 10 bases and J by 2 bases, and 14 bases separated the two germline ends. Germline assignment: CDR1 MNHNS and CDR2 SASEGT. In nucleotides, the CDR3 is TGTGCCACCGGCCCGACAGGAAACTATGGCTACACCTTC. This sequence encodes CATGPTGNYGYTF.

This rearrangement joins TRBV5-1 to TRBJ2-1; TRBD2 is a possible D gene (5 bases). The CDR3 has 12 residues. V was cut by 5 bases and J by 6 bases, with 9 bases left in between. Germline V gene sequence: CDR1 SGHRS, CDR2 YFSETQ. This chain's CDR3 is CASRRVGNEQFF. DNA of the CDR3: TGCGCCAGCAGGAGGGTTGGCAATGAGCAGTTCTTC.

The chain recombines TRBV5-1 with TRBJ2-5, with D perhaps matching TRBD2 (6 bases). V lost 2 bases, J lost 5 bases, and 13 bases lay in between. The CDR3 contains 14 residues. The germline V gene encodes CDR1 SGHRS and CDR2 YFSETQ. The CDR3 loop is CASSFTGGAETQYF. The CDR3 DNA reads TGCGCCAGCAGCTTTACCGGAGGGGCGGAGACCCAGTACTTC.

This chain joins TRBV30 and TRBJ1-5; D uncertain. V was trimmed by 7 bases and J by 7 bases, leaving 8 bases between them. Per the germline V gene, CDR1 is GTSNPN and CDR2 is SVGIG (reference sequence). The CDR3 is 10 amino acids. The CDR3, as DNA: TGTGCCTCAGGCGGGCAGCCCCAGCATTTT. Protein sequence: CASGGQPQHF.

The chain joins TRBV5-4 to TRBJ2-5; D is ambiguous. Trimming removed 1 base from V and 4 bases from J, with 11 bases in between. The CDR3 contains 14 residues. Germline V CDR1 and CDR2: SGHNT, YYREEE (reference sequence). The CDR3 protein is CASSLQAGVETQYF. The DNA of the CDR3 is TGTGCCAGCAGCTTGCAGGCAGGCGTAGAGACCCAGTACTTC.

This chain connects TRBV6-5 to TRBJ1-6; 11 bases map to TRBD1. CDR3 size: 14 residues. V trimming: 5 bases; J trimming: 9 bases; junction bases outside the gene matches: 3. Germline loops: CDR1 MNHEY, CDR2 SVGAGI. This CDR3 is CASSPGTGGSPLHF. The CDR3 region has the DNA TGTGCCAGCAGTCCCGGGACAGGGGGTTCACCCCTCCACTTT.

The chain links TRBV9 to TRBJ1-4, with 7 nucleotides matching TRBD1. Germline V gives CDR1 SGDLS, CDR2 YYNGEE. V was clipped by 4 bases and J by 6 bases; unmatched bases: 9. The CDR3 runs to 15 residues. The CDR3 sequence is CASSLRDSAHEKLFF. DNA of the CDR3: TGTGCCAGCAGCCTACGGGACAGCGCCCATGAAAAACTGTTTTTT.

CDR3 protein: CASSSWTSGDNEQFF. Written as DNA, the CDR3 is TGTGCCAGCAGTTCATGGACCTCAGGGGACAATGAGCAGTTCTTC. The rearrangement links TRBV6-4 to TRBJ2-1, with TRBD1 as a possible D gene (6 bases). Trimming took off 5 bases at V and 5 bases at J, with 16 bases between the two ends. Germline loops: CDR1 MRHNA, CDR2 SNTAGT. This CDR3 has 15 amino acids.

The chain combines TRBV6-5 with TRBJ2-7; 7 nucleotides align to TRBD2. Trimming removed 2 bases from V and 3 bases from J; junction bases left unmatched: 10. The CDR3 is 16 residues long. The germline V gene encodes CDR1 MNHEY and CDR2 SVGAGI. CDR3 in amino acids: CASSYADESGGYEQYF. The CDR3 DNA sequence: TGTGCCAGCAGTTACGCCGACGAGTCGGGGGGCTACGAGCAGTACTTC.

This rearrangement joins TRBV7-8 to TRBJ2-7; TRBD2 might be the D (6 bases). This CDR3 has 14 residues. Trimming pared 5 bases from V and 6 bases from J, leaving 17 bases between. From germline, CDR1 is SGHVS and CDR2 FQNEAQ. CDR3 residues: CASSPGLQLAEQYF. The DNA of the CDR3 is TGTGCCAGCAGCCCGGGACTCCAATTGGCCGAGCAGTACTTC.